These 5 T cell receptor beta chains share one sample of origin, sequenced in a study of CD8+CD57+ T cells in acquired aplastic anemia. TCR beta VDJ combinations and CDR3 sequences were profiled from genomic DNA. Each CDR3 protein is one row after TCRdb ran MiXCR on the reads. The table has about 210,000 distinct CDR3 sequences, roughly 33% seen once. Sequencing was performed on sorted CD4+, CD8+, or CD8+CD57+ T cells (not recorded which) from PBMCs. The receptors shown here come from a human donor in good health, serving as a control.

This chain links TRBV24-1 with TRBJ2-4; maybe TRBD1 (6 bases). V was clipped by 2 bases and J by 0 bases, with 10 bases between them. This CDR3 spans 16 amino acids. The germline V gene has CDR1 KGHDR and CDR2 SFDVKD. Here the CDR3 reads CATSDSGQIAKNIQYF. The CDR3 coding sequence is TGTGCCACCAGTGATTCTGGACAGATAGCCAAAAACATTCAGTACTTC.

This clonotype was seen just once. CDR3 loop: CASSQTSGTIGTDTQYF. In DNA, the CDR3 is TGTGCCAGCAGCCAGACTAGCGGTACTATTGGGACAGATACGCAGTATTTT. The V and J genes are TRBV14 and TRBJ2-3, with TRBD2 matching over 9 bases. The ends lost 3 bases at V and 3 bases at J; junction bases unmatched: 10. Germline V gene sequence: CDR1 SGHDN, CDR2 FVKESK. This CDR3 has 17 residues.

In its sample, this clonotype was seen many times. The CDR3 nucleotides read TGTGCCAGCAGCCCAAGCCGCACAGATACGCAGTATTTT. Residues: CASSPSRTDTQYF. This chain uses TRBV3-1 with TRBJ2-3; D is uncertain. The germline CDR1 and CDR2 sequences are LGHDT and YNNKEL (reference sequence). Trimming removed 4 bases at V and 1 base at J, with 6 bases between. The CDR3 consists of 13 residues.

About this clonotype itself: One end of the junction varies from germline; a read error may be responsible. The CDR3 DNA follows: TGTGCCAGCAAAGAATATACAGTGATATTATCGAACACTGAAGCTTCCTTT. Translation: CASKEYTVILSNTEASF. The V and J genes are TRBV7-9 and TRBJ1-1; D is undetermined. CDR3 length equals 17 residues. Germline CDR1 SEHNR, CDR2 FQNEAQ (reference sequence).

CDR3 DNA: TGTGCCATCAGCAGGGGGCAAGGCACTGAAGCTTTCTTT. Protein sequence: CAISRGQGTEAFF. The chain links TRBV10-3 to TRBJ1-1, with 8 bases lining up with TRBD1. The V and J ends lost 6 bases and 4 bases, in that order; junction bases with no gene match: 4. The CDR3 is 13 amino acids. In germline, CDR1 is ENHRY, CDR2 SYGVKD.